The rows below give T cell receptor beta chains drawn from one sample of a study of T cells in Graves' hyperthyroidism and ophthalmopathy. One entry per CDR3 protein results from TCRdb running MiXCR on the multiplex PCR reads. The data hold a few hundred thousand distinct CDR3 sequences, with 15% to 20% observed a single time. Sample: blood. The receptors stem from a woman aged 50 to 60 with Graves' hyperthyroidism. The CDR3 runs from the conserved cysteine through the conserved F or W. The D gene is left open where the match is weak. Clone size is shown for a subset of rows, as once, few, many or a class of expanded clone.

V: TRBV20-1
J: TRBJ1-2
size: few
D: .
DNA: TGCAGTGCTAGAGATGAAGGGGACGGCTACACCTTC
CDR3: CSARDEGDGYTF

V: TRBV5-1
J: TRBJ2-3
size: few
D: TRBD2
DNA: TGCGCCAGCAGAAGACTAGCGGGGGGGCTTTCAGATACGCAGTATTTT
CDR3: CASRRLAGGLSDTQYF

V: TRBV12-3/TRBV12-4
J: TRBJ2-5
size: few
D: TRBD2
DNA: TGTGCCAGCAGTTTGCAGCGGGGGCAGGGGGAGACCCAGTACTTC
CDR3: CASSLQRGQGETQYF

V: TRBV13
J: TRBJ1-2
size: few
D: TRBD1
DNA: TGTGCCAGCAGCTTCGGGGACAGGGAGAACTATGGCTACACCTTC
CDR3: CASSFGDRENYGYTF

V: TRBV10-2
J: TRBJ1-1
size: many
D: .
DNA: TGCGCCAGCAGTGAGCGGCGCGGGGGCAGGGACACTGAAGCTTTCTTT
CDR3: CASSERRGGRDTEAFF

V: TRBV14
J: TRBJ1-4
size: .
D: TRBD1
DNA: TGTGCCAGCAGCCATCCCGGACAGGGACGGGAAAAACTGTTTTTT
CDR3: CASSHPGQGREKLFF

V: TRBV20-1
J: TRBJ2-1
size: many
D: TRBD2
DNA: TGCAGTGCTAGGAATCGGGGGGGGAGTTACAATGAGCAGTTCTTC
CDR3: CSARNRGGSYNEQFF

V: TRBV29-1
J: TRBJ2-5
size: few
D: .
DNA: TGCAGCGCCGAAGGTGGCGGGGACCGGGAGACCCAGTACTTC
CDR3: CSAEGGGDRETQYF

V: TRBV24-1
J: TRBJ2-7
size: few
D: .
DNA: TGTGCCACCAGTGATGGTGAGGTCTCAGCTCCCTACGAGCAGTACTTC
CDR3: CATSDGEVSAPYEQYF

V: TRBV7-2
J: TRBJ2-7
size: many
D: TRBD1
DNA: TGTGCCAGCAGCTTTGACAGGGCAAACGAGCAGTACTTC
CDR3: CASSFDRANEQYF

V: TRBV14
J: TRBJ1-1
size: .
D: .
DNA: TGTGCCAGCAGCCAAGAATTGTGGGACACTGAAGCTTTCTTT
CDR3: CASSQELWDTEAFF

V: TRBV28
J: TRBJ2-7
size: .
D: TRBD1
DNA: TGTACCAGCAGTACTACCGGGACAGGGAGTGACGAGCAGTACTTC
CDR3: CTSSTTGTGSDEQYF

V: TRBV19
J: TRBJ1-4
size: .
D: .
DNA: TGTGCCAGTAGTTCCGTCACTCCGGCGGAAAAACTGTTTTTT
CDR3: CASSSVTPAEKLFF

V: TRBV6-2/TRBV6-3
J: TRBJ2-3
size: .
D: .
DNA: TGTGCCAGCAGTGGTCTGAGCGCCGGCACAGATACGCAGTATTTT
CDR3: CASSGLSAGTDTQYF

V: TRBV27
J: TRBJ1-2
size: .
D: .
DNA: TGTGCCAGCAGTTACCGACAGGAGAACTATGGCTACACCTTC
CDR3: CASSYRQENYGYTF

V: TRBV6-2/TRBV6-3
J: TRBJ2-3
size: few
D: TRBD2
DNA: TGTGCCAGCAGTTACTTGACTAGCGGGAGTAGGGATACGCAGTATTTT
CDR3: CASSYLTSGSRDTQYF

V: TRBV12-3/TRBV12-4
J: TRBJ1-1
size: few
D: .
DNA: TGTGCCAGCAGTTTCTCGGGGTTAGGCGCTGAAGCTTTCTTT
CDR3: CASSFSGLGAEAFF

V: TRBV6-5
J: TRBJ1-1
size: many
D: TRBD1
DNA: TGTGCCAGCAGTTACGGACAGGGGCAGAACACTGAAGCTTTCTTT
CDR3: CASSYGQGQNTEAFF

V: TRBV6-1
J: TRBJ2-1
size: few
D: TRBD1
DNA: TGTGCCAGCAGTGACTGGACAGGGCTTTACAATGAGCAGTTCTTC
CDR3: CASSDWTGLYNEQFF

V: TRBV28
J: TRBJ1-1
size: many
D: .
DNA: TGTGCCGTAGACGGGGGCAAGAACACTGAAGCTTTCTTT
CDR3: CAVDGGKNTEAFF

V: TRBV2
J: TRBJ1-2
size: many
D: .
DNA: TGTGCCAGCAGTGAAGCGCTCGCGGGGGCAAACTATGGCTACACCTTC
CDR3: CASSEALAGANYGYTF

V: TRBV28
J: TRBJ2-7
size: many
D: .
DNA: TGTGCCAGCAGACCGGGACTTGGAGCCTACGAGCAGTACTTC
CDR3: CASRPGLGAYEQYF

V: TRBV6-1
J: TRBJ1-1
size: many
D: .
DNA: TGTGCCAGCAGTAAGGCGACAGGAGGGAACACTGAAGCTTTCTTT
CDR3: CASSKATGGNTEAFF

V: TRBV10-1
J: TRBJ1-1
size: many
D: .
DNA: TGCGCCAGCAGTGACGGGGACCTCTCAGGAGCTTTCTTT
CDR3: CASSDGDLSGAFF

V: TRBV12-3/TRBV12-4
J: TRBJ2-2
size: .
D: .
DNA: TGTGCCAGCACCCTAACTTGGAACACCGGGGAGCTGTTTTTT
CDR3: CASTLTWNTGELFF

V: TRBV3-1
J: TRBJ1-4
size: few
D: .
DNA: TGTGCCAGCGGCTCCATCGAGACTGCACCCGATGAAAAACTGTTTTTT
CDR3: CASGSIETAPDEKLFF